Each of the 27 T cell receptor beta chains below was sequenced from the same sample in a study of Graves' ophthalmopathy and Graves' hyperthyroidism. Amplification targeted the TCR beta CDR3 regions, with RNA transcripts as the source material. RT-PCR with HTBI primers came first, then second-round multiplex PCR. Each CDR3 protein is one row after TCRdb ran MiXCR on the multiplex PCR reads. Counted here are about 1.1 million distinct CDR3 sequences, roughly two fifths occurring once; the ten biggest clones make up 11%. The sequenced material came from peripheral blood or thyroid tissue (not recorded which). All receptors derive from an adult man with Graves' hyperthyroidism.

At least ten counts were recorded for this clonotype. The J gene is TRBJ1-5, the V gene TRBV12-3 or TRBV12-4; tentatively, D is TRBD1 (6 bases). This CDR3 region has 11 residues. Between the trimmed V and J ends, which lost 3 bases and 13 bases, there was a span of 10 bases. The DNA of the CDR3 is TGTGCCAGCAGTTTGGGGGCAGGGCAGCATTTT. Amino acids: CASSLGAGQHF.

The chain links TRBV6-5 to TRBJ1-2; 7 bases are a match to TRBD1. CDR1 MNHEY and CDR2 SVGAGI come from the germline V gene. The V gene end was trimmed by 5 bases and the J gene end by 8 bases; junction bases not matched to a gene: 8. This CDR3 is 13 amino acids long. The CDR3 protein is CASSDDRALGYTF. In nucleotides, the CDR3 is TGTGCCAGCAGTGACGACAGGGCTTTAGGCTACACCTTC.

This clonotype has a count of ten or more. The rearrangement joins TRBV9 to TRBJ1-1; no firm D call. This CDR3 spans 13 amino acids. V gave up 1 base and J gave up 5 bases, with 9 bases separating them. The germline V gene has CDR1 SGDLS and CDR2 YYNGEE. The DNA of the CDR3 is TGTGCCAGCAGCGTAAAATCGGGGACTGAAGCTTTCTTT. Encoded protein: CASSVKSGTEAFF.

The chain uses TRBV11-2 and TRBJ2-7; 10 bases match TRBD2. The CDR3 contains 13 residues. Germline values: CDR1 SGHAT, CDR2 FQNNGV. Germline trimming cut 3 bases from V and 6 bases from J; bases unmatched to any gene: 2. Here the CDR3 DNA reads TGTGCCAGCAGCTTTAGCGGGAGGTCCGAGCAGTACTTC. Encoded protein: CASSFSGRSEQYF.

A remark on this clonotype: One end of the junction is discordant with germline, which a read error may explain. This chain joins TRBV10-3 and TRBJ2-2, with 10 bases that match TRBD2. The CDR3 is 18 amino acids. Germline-derived CDR1 and CDR2 are ENHRY and SYGVKD. DNA of the CDR3: TGTGCCAGCAGTTACGTGGGGTGGAGCGGGGGGGCAGCCGGGGAGCTGTTTTTT. The encoded protein is CASSYVGWSGGAAGELFF.

The gene calls are TRBV7-2 and TRBJ1-5; 7 bases match TRBD1. This CDR3 spans 15 amino acids. Germline V CDR1 and CDR2: SGHTA, FQGNSA. The junction had 12 bases not matched to a gene; V was cut back by 7 bases and J by 6 bases. The CDR3 loop is CASNPGGGGSQPQHF. CDR3 nucleotide sequence: TGTGCCAGCAACCCAGGGGGAGGGGGGAGTCAGCCCCAGCATTTT.

A word on this clonotype: This may be a read error: a much more frequent sequence differs by one nucleotide. This chain uses TRBV20-1 with TRBJ1-2, with 8 bases identical to TRBD1. The trim removed 5 bases at V and 1 base at J, leaving 9 bases unmatched. The CDR3 has 15 residues. Germline V CDR1 and CDR2: DFQATT, SNEGSKA (reference sequence). CDR3 sequence: CSAPSYGQGNYGYTF. The CDR3 region has the DNA TGCAGTGCTCCATCCTATGGACAGGGTAACTATGGCTACACCTTC.

In the case of this clonotype: A clone one base away is much larger, so this may be a read error. This chain links TRBV7-2 with TRBJ2-7; D is perhaps TRBD2 (7 bases). V lost 5 bases and J 4 bases, leaving 18 bases between the germline ends. CDR3 length equals 15 residues. The germline V gene encodes CDR1 SGHTA and CDR2 FQGNSA. The CDR3 bases are TGTGCCAGCAGCCGTCCGGGGGAGGGGGGATACGAGCAGTACTTC. It translates to CASSRPGEGGYEQYF.

The sample holds many counts of this clonotype. The gene calls are TRBV10-3 and TRBJ1-3; a weak D match, TRBD1 (5 bases). Germline CDR1 is ENHRY and CDR2 is SYGVKD. The CDR3 sequence is 15 residues long. V dropped 3 bases and J dropped 2 bases, with 11 bases sitting between them. The CDR3, as DNA: TGTGCCATCAGTGATGGGGCAGGGACTGGAAACACCATATATTTT. Its protein is CAISDGAGTGNTIYF.

This clonotype was detected once. The V call is TRBV20-1, the J call TRBJ1-6, with D hard to call. The germline V gene encodes CDR1 DFQATT and CDR2 SNEGSKA (reference sequence). This CDR3 contains 16 residues. Trimming removed 3 bases at V and 4 bases at J, with 16 bases between. This chain's CDR3 is CSASFRDGDYNSPLHF. CDR3 bases: TGCAGTGCTAGTTTTCGTGACGGAGATTATAATTCACCCCTCCACTTT.

Many counts were recorded for this clonotype. The chain is built from TRBV6-2 or TRBV6-3 and TRBJ2-7; D gene uncertain. CDR1 and CDR2 (germline): MNHEY, SVGEGT. V lost 0 bases, J lost 2 bases, and 11 bases lay in between. This CDR3 comprises 15 residues. CDR3 DNA: TGTGCCAGCAGTTACTCGTTTGGCAAGACCTACGAGCAGTACTTC. Protein product: CASSYSFGKTYEQYF.

This clonotype was detected many times. The chain employs TRBV10-1 and TRBJ2-7; TRBD2 aligns across 9 bases. The V gene end was trimmed by 6 bases and the J gene end by 6 bases; junction bases not matched to a gene: 9. CDR3 length: 14 residues. Germline CDR1 and CDR2: WNHNN and SYGVQD (reference sequence). CDR3 DNA sequence: TGCGCCAGCAGCCTTAAAGCGGGGGGTTCCGAGCAGTACTTC. As protein: CASSLKAGGSEQYF.

Comment on this clonotype: A much larger clone lies one base from this, so it may be a read error. V usage is TRBV24-1 and J usage is TRBJ2-5, with 13 bases that match TRBD2. There are 17 residues in the CDR3. From germline, CDR1 is KGHDR and CDR2 SFDVKD. V gave up 5 bases and J gave up 7 bases; unmatched junction bases: 12. CDR3 nucleotide sequence: TGTGCCACCAGTGCTAGGGGAGGGACTAGCGGGATGAGGACCCAGTACTTC. This translates into CATSARGGTSGMRTQYF.

The chain joins TRBV5-1 to TRBJ1-1, with 7 nucleotides matching TRBD1. In germline, CDR1 is SGHRS, CDR2 YFSETQ. The CDR3 has 16 residues. V was pared by 4 bases and J by 4 bases, with 13 bases of the junction left unmatched. Here the CDR3 DNA reads TGCGCCAGCAGCGCTAGACAGGGTAGGTTACGCACTGAAGCTTTCTTT. Translating gives CASSARQGRLRTEAFF.

A single count supports this clonotype. The chain employs TRBV10-3 and TRBJ1-5; D unclear. Trimming removed 2 bases from V and 13 bases from J, with 15 bases in between. Germline CDR1 and CDR2: ENHRY and SYGVKD. This CDR3 is built from 13 residues. The CDR3 region is CAISEQAVSNQHF. The CDR3 coding sequence is TGTGCCATCAGTGAGCAGGCAGTGAGCAATCAGCATTTT.

Turning to this clonotype: Because it lacks the conserved phenylalanine or tryptophan at the end, this CDR3 is likely a read error. The chain joins TRBV20-1 to TRBJ1-5; no clear D gene. V lost 3 bases and J lost 2, with 11 bases in between. CDR3 length: 14 amino acids. Germline V gene lookup returns CDR1 DFQATT and CDR2 SNEGSKA (reference sequence). The DNA for the CDR3 is TGCAGTGCTAGGGGGAGTACCGGCAATCAGCCCCAGCATTCA. Translating gives CSARGSTGNQPQHS.

V gene TRBV9 combines with J gene TRBJ2-5; 10 bases match TRBD1. The germline V gene has CDR1 SGDLS and CDR2 YYNGEE. Trimming cost V 4 bases and J 4 bases; bases outside gene matches: 7. The CDR3 has 15 residues. The CDR3 loop is CASSKDRGLLETQYF. CDR3 sequence (DNA): TGTGCCAGCAGCAAAGACAGGGGGCTCTTAGAGACCCAGTACTTC. The full variable domain, in which reference TRBV9 and TRBJ2-5 provide the parts outside the CDR3, is DSGVTQTPKHLITATGQRVTLRCSPRSGDLSVYWYQQSLDQGLQFLIQYYNGEERAKGNILERFSAQQFPDLHSELNLSSLELGDSALYFCASSKDRGLLETQYFGPGTRLLVL.

The rearrangement joins TRBV7-2 to TRBJ1-1; 8 nucleotides agree with TRBD1. CDR3 length equals 18 residues. V gave up 7 bases and J gave up 1 base; unmatched junction bases: 17. Per germline, CDR1 SGHTA and CDR2 FQGNSA. This CDR3 reads CASTPRAGGLDRNTEAFF. CDR3 nucleotide sequence: TGTGCCAGCACCCCGAGGGCAGGGGGCTTGGACAGGAACACTGAAGCTTTCTTT.

For the CDR3, the DNA is TGTGCCAGCAGCTTAGGCCTAGCGGGAGATCGCGAGCAGTACTTC. Residues: CASSLGLAGDREQYF. The chain joins TRBV7-9 to TRBJ2-7; TRBD2 aligns across 10 bases. CDR1 and CDR2 from the germline V gene are SEHNR and FQNEAQ (reference sequence). Unmatched junction bases numbered 6, after V lost 1 base and J lost 6 bases. The CDR3 is 15 residues long.

The chain combines TRBV5-8 with TRBJ2-2; D gene ambiguous. V lost 6 bases and J lost 4, with 10 bases in between. Looked up from germline, CDR1 is SGHTS and CDR2 is YDEGEE. The CDR3 has 13 residues. This CDR3 reads CASKPKGTGELFF. Here the CDR3 DNA reads TGTGCCAGCAAACCAAAGGGCACCGGGGAGCTGTTTTTT.

The chain uses TRBV7-2 and TRBJ1-5; possibly TRBD1 for D (5 bases). This CDR3 is built from 14 residues. V was cut by 5 bases and J by 10 bases, with 18 bases left in between. Looked up from germline, CDR1 is SGHTA and CDR2 is FQGNSA. The CDR3 DNA sequence: TGTGCCAGCAGCCTAGGGGACGTGGGGCATCCCCAGCATTTT. It yields the protein CASSLGDVGHPQHF.

The rearrangement uses TRBV29-1 and TRBJ2-7; 8 bases fit TRBD1. With 8 bases clipped from V and 4 bases from J, the junction kept 10 bases outside the gene matches. Germline CDR1 reads SQVTM; CDR2 reads ANQGSEA. The CDR3 extends over 13 amino acids. Here the CDR3 reads CSPPGGKGYEQYF. CDR3 in DNA: TGCAGCCCTCCAGGGGGCAAGGGTTACGAGCAGTACTTC.

This clonotype was recorded at least ten times. The chain couples TRBV10-3 to TRBJ2-2, with D possibly TRBD1 on 6 matching bases. This CDR3 comprises 15 residues. Trimming removed 3 bases from V and 6 bases from J, with 14 bases in between. Germline assignment: CDR1 ENHRY and CDR2 SYGVKD. DNA for the CDR3: TGTGCCATCAGTGATCCCCGCAGGGGTGCCGGGGAGCTGTTTTTT. Translation: CAISDPRRGAGELFF.

The chain recombines TRBV20-1 with TRBJ2-2; TRBD1 agrees at 7 bases. Germline assignment: CDR1 DFQATT and CDR2 SNEGSKA (reference sequence). V dropped 0 bases and J dropped 2; count of bases not matched to a gene: 6. The CDR3 covers 16 residues. The CDR3 here is CSAREFGTVNTGELFF. The CDR3 nucleotides read TGCAGTGCTAGAGAGTTCGGGACAGTCAACACCGGGGAGCTGTTTTTT.

This clonotype was observed a few times. J is TRBJ1-1 and V is TRBV6-5; 9 bases agree with TRBD1. V was clipped by 6 bases and J by 2 bases; unmatched bases: 13. This CDR3 is built from 17 residues. Germline loops: CDR1 MNHEY, CDR2 SVGAGI. This CDR3 is CASSYPTGTGINTEAFF. As DNA, the CDR3 is TGTGCCAGCAGCTATCCCACTGGGACAGGGATCAACACTGAAGCTTTCTTT.

This clonotype has just a few counts. The CDR3 coding sequence is TGCGCCAGCAGCTTGGCCCTAGGGGGAGCGGGAGGGCCAGGCGAGCAGTACTTC. This codes for CASSLALGGAGGPGEQYF. The rearrangement joins TRBV5-1 to TRBJ2-7; 10 bases align to TRBD2. V was pared by 0 bases and J by 6 bases, with 15 bases of the junction left unmatched. The CDR3 is 18 amino acids. The germline gives CDR1 SGHRS, CDR2 YFSETQ.

On this clonotype itself: The conserved closing phenylalanine or tryptophan is absent in this CDR3, likely reflecting a read error. It is unclear where the CDR3 begins or ends on the DNA, so no DNA is shown, and the CDR3 is as TCRdb lists it. V is TRBV2 and J is TRBJ1-2. The germline V gene has CDR1 SNHLY and CDR2 FYNNEI. 8 amino acids form the CDR3, both terminal residues included. Here the CDR3 reads CASSAETL.